This TCR beta chain was profiled in a study of CD8 T cells in ankylosing spondylitis. Study-level results: The study looked at matched synovial fluid samples from ankylosing spondylitis patients. Disease-linked clones were reported to be significantly enriched there.

CDR3 length: 15 residues. V shed 4 bases and J 4 bases; nucleotides not matched to a gene: 7. The germline gives CDR1 SGHVS, CDR2 FNYEAQ. MiXCR, run by TCRdb on the 5' RACE reads, gives a single entry per CDR3 protein. The sample records approximately 150,000 distinct CDR3 sequences, about 32% being singletons. A note on this clonotype: As yet, its antigen is unknown.

This TCR was sampled from a male donor with ankylosing spondylitis. Material: synovial fluid, either unsorted or a sorted T cell fraction (not recorded which). This chain links TRBV7-6 with TRBJ2-7; TRBD1 matches 10 bases. CDR3 loop: CASSSRQGAGYEQYF. Written as DNA, the CDR3 is TGTGCCAGCAGCTCACGACAGGGGGCCGGGTACGAGCAGTACTTC.